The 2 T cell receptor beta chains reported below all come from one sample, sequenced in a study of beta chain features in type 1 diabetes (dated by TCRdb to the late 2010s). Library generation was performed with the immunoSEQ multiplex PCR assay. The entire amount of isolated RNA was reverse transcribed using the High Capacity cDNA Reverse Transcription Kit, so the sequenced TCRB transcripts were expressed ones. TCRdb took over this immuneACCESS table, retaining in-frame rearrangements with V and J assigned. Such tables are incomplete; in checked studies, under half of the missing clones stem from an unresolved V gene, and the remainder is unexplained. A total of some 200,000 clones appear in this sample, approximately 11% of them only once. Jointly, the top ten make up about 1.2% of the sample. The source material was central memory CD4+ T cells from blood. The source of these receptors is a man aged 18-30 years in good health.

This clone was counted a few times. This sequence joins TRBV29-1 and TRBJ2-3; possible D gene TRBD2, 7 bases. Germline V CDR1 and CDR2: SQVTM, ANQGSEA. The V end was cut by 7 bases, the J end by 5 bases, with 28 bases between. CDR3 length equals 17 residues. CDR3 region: CSAIKGGRGRLEDTQYF. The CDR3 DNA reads TGCAGCGCCATAAAGGGGGGGAGAGGTCGACTGGAAGATACGCAGTATTTT.

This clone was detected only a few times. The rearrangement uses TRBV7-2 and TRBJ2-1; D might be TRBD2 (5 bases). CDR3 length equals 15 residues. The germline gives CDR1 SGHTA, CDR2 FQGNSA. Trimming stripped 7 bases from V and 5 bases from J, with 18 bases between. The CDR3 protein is CASKPIAEADNEQFF. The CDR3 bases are TGTGCCAGCAAACCTATTGCGGAGGCTGACAATGAGCAGTTCTTC.